A single sample gave rise to the 32 T cell receptor beta chains below, sequenced in a study of blood T cell repertoires in COVID-19. TCRdb keeps only in-frame clones here, not all; method: immunoSEQ multiplex PCR. This table has about 180,000 clones, around nine tenths appearing once. Input material: peripheral blood. The receptors were gathered from a woman aged 70-85 years with COVID-19, enrolled during active disease.

The chain recombines TRBV4-3 with TRBJ1-1, with a weak D call TRBD1 (5 bases). Germline values: CDR1 LGHNA, CDR2 YSLEER. CDR3 size: 16 residues. Trimming took off 1 base at V and 3 bases at J, with 15 bases between the two ends. CDR3 sequence (DNA): TGCGCCAGCAGCCAAGTTGTGGCAGGGAGGGACACTGAAGCTTTCTTT. Translation: CASSQVVAGRDTEAFF.

The genes are TRBV24-1 and TRBJ2-3; weak D call: TRBD1 (5 bases). The CDR3 loop spans 17 amino acids. Germline V CDR1 and CDR2: KGHDR, SFDVKD. The ends were cut back, 4 bases at V and 0 bases at J, with 16 bases in the middle. CDR3 DNA: TGTGCCACCAGTGACCTAGGCAGGGTTGGGAGCACAGATACGCAGTATTTT. Amino acid sequence: CATSDLGRVGSTDTQYF.

The gene calls are TRBV19 and TRBJ2-2; TRBD2 agrees at 7 bases. V gave up 2 bases and J gave up 1 base; unmatched junction bases: 4. The CDR3 covers 16 residues. CDR1 and CDR2 from the germline V gene are LNHDA and SQIVND (reference sequence). CDR3 residues: CASSISPGGNTGELFF. The CDR3 DNA sequence: TGTGCCAGTAGTATAAGTCCGGGAGGGAACACCGGGGAGCTGTTTTTT. Full variable domain (remainder filled in from reference TRBV19 and TRBJ2-2): DGGITQSPKYLFRKEGQNVTLSCEQNLNHDAMYWYRQDPGQGLRLIYYSQIVNDFQKGDIAEGYSVSREKKESFPLTVTSAQKNPTAFYLCASSISPGGNTGELFFGEGSRLTVL.

The rearrangement uses TRBV15 and TRBJ1-3; D ambiguous. The CDR3 runs to 15 residues. Germline V gene data show CDR1 as LNHNV and CDR2 as YYDKDF (reference sequence). Trimming left V 5 bases short and J 2 bases short, with 13 bases between. The CDR3 nucleotides are TGTGCCACCAGCGTTGGCCCAGATACTGGAAACACCATATATTTT. It translates to CATSVGPDTGNTIYF.

The chain couples TRBV7-3 to TRBJ2-3, with D perhaps matching TRBD2 (5 bases). Trimming took 5 bases from V and 0 from J, leaving 12 bases between them. Germline V gene lookup returns CDR1 SGHTA and CDR2 FQGTGA. The CDR3 is made up of 15 amino acids. CDR3 in amino acids: CASSRDYLSTDTQYF. The CDR3 coding sequence is TGTGCCAGCAGCCGAGACTACTTAAGCACAGATACGCAGTATTTT.

The gene calls are TRBV6-1 and TRBJ2-4, with D uncertain. The CDR3 covers 13 residues. The germline V and J ends were trimmed by 1 base and 11 bases, with 12 bases remaining between them. Per the germline V gene, CDR1 is MNHNS and CDR2 is SASEGT. This CDR3 reads CASSEGWQTLQYF. Here the CDR3 DNA reads TGTGCCAGCAGTGAAGGGTGGCAAACCCTTCAGTACTTC.

The chain employs TRBV18 and TRBJ1-1; TRBD1 matches at 7 bases. The junction had 10 bases not matched to a gene; V was cut back by 6 bases and J by 6 bases. The CDR3 is 14 amino acids. Looked up from germline, CDR1 is KGHSH and CDR2 is LQKENI. The CDR3 region is CASSQRQGKAEAFF. CDR3 bases: TGTGCCAGCTCGCAAAGACAGGGTAAAGCTGAAGCTTTCTTT.

The V call is TRBV10-2, the J call TRBJ1-1, with D possibly matching TRBD1 (5 bases). The CDR3 is 13 amino acids. V shed 4 bases and J shed 4 bases, with 10 bases lying between them. Looked up from germline, CDR1 is WSHSY and CDR2 is SAAADI. Written as DNA, the CDR3 is TGCGCCAGCAGTGGGACATTGGGCACTGAAGCTTTCTTT. As protein: CASSGTLGTEAFF.

The chain links TRBV24-1 to TRBJ1-2, with TRBD1 matching over 10 bases. Germline lookup yields CDR1 KGHDR and CDR2 SFDVKD. The CDR3 runs 16 residues. V lost 4 bases to trimming and J lost 4 bases; unmatched junction nucleotides: 8. The CDR3 region is CATSDLRQGASYGYTF. The CDR3 DNA reads TGTGCCACCAGTGACCTGCGACAGGGGGCTAGCTATGGCTACACCTTC.

The CDR3, as DNA: TGTGCCAGCAGTCATGCTACCGGGGAGGGCACCGGGGAGCTGTTTTTT. It specifies CASSHATGEGTGELFF. The chain has TRBV28 and TRBJ2-2; 7 bases fit TRBD2. CDR3 length equals 16 residues. The junction had 10 bases not matched to a gene; V was cut back by 5 bases and J by 4 bases. Germline values: CDR1 MDHEN, CDR2 SYDVKM.

The chain uses TRBV13 and TRBJ2-5, with 11 bases identical to TRBD2. CDR3 length: 17 amino acids. The V segment lost 1 base and the J segment 5 bases; nucleotides outside the gene matches: 9. Per germline, CDR1 PRHDT and CDR2 FYEKMQ (reference sequence). CDR3 in DNA: TGTGCCAGCAGCTTAGATAGCGGGAGGGGCTTTTTGGAGACCCAGTACTTC. Translated, it gives CASSLDSGRGFLETQYF.

The chain joins TRBV29-1 to TRBJ2-7; TRBD2 matches at 8 bases. Germline values: CDR1 SQVTM, CDR2 ANQGSEA. The CDR3 contains 12 residues. The V segment lost 3 bases and the J segment 7 bases; nucleotides outside the gene matches: 5. The DNA for the CDR3 is TGCAGCGTTGACGCGGGAGGCCGGGAGCAGTACTTC. Translating it yields CSVDAGGREQYF.

The chain employs TRBV12-3 or TRBV12-4 and TRBJ1-4, with D perhaps TRBD1 (6 bases). The V end lost 8 bases, the J end lost 0 bases, and 7 bases lay between the germline ends. The CDR3 runs 13 residues. The CDR3 nucleotides read TGTGCCAGCCAGGGGACAACTAATGAAAAACTGTTTTTT. This codes for CASQGTTNEKLFF.

The chain is built from TRBV19 and TRBJ1-3; a possible D gene is TRBD1 (6 bases). Between the trimmed V and J ends, which lost 2 bases and 4 bases, there was a span of 15 bases. This CDR3 comprises 16 residues. Per the germline V gene, CDR1 is LNHDA and CDR2 is SQIVND (reference sequence). CDR3 loop: CASSIFGQSEGNTIYF. DNA for the CDR3: TGTGCCAGTAGTATATTTGGACAGAGCGAAGGAAACACCATATATTTT.

The J gene is TRBJ1-1, the V gene TRBV6-5, with D tentatively TRBD1 (5 bases). CDR1 and CDR2 (germline): MNHEY, SVGAGI. This CDR3 is built from 15 residues. Deletions cut 6 bases from V and 1 base from J, with 15 bases between. CDR3 sequence: CASSVKPRGNTEAFF. The CDR3 region has the DNA TGTGCCAGCAGCGTCAAACCTAGGGGGAACACTGAAGCTTTCTTT.

This rearrangement joins TRBV6-6 to TRBJ1-5; D is perhaps TRBD1 (5 bases). This CDR3 is 13 amino acids long. CDR1 MNHNY and CDR2 SVGAGI come from the germline V gene (reference sequence). Trimming shortened V by 8 bases and J by 3 bases, and 11 bases separated the two germline ends. The chain's CDR3 is CASGRGHNQPQHF. In DNA, the CDR3 is TGTGCCAGCGGAAGGGGCCACAATCAGCCCCAGCATTTT.

The rearrangement uses TRBV14 and TRBJ2-1; 14 nucleotides line up with TRBD2. The CDR3 has 14 residues. V shed 5 bases and J 11 bases; nucleotides not matched to a gene: 5. Germline CDR1 and CDR2: SGHDN and FVKESK. The CDR3: CASSGTSGSTKQFF. CDR3 bases: TGTGCCAGCAGCGGGACTAGCGGGAGTACGAAGCAGTTCTTC.

The gene calls are TRBV6-5 and TRBJ1-1; D is unclear. The CDR3 is made up of 13 amino acids. V lost 7 bases to trimming and J lost 0 bases, with 9 bases between them. Germline assignment: CDR1 MNHEY and CDR2 SVGAGI. The CDR3 loop is CASKQSMNTEAFF. In nucleotides, the CDR3 is TGTGCCAGCAAGCAATCGATGAACACTGAAGCTTTCTTT.

In DNA form, the CDR3 reads TGTGCCAGTAGTAGACAGGGGGGCAGCGACGAGCAGTACTTC. Its protein product is CASSRQGGSDEQYF. This chain connects TRBV19 to TRBJ2-7; 9 positions agree with TRBD1. Trimming took 4 bases from V and 5 from J; bases not matched to a gene: 6. CDR1 and CDR2 from the germline V gene are LNHDA and SQIVND (reference sequence). There are 14 residues in the CDR3.

V gene TRBV6-2 or TRBV6-3 combines with J gene TRBJ1-1; unclear D gene. Trimming cost V 3 bases and J 0 bases, with 17 bases left between them. The V gene's germline CDR1 is MNHEY and CDR2 SVGEGT. CDR3 length equals 17 residues. The CDR3: CASSYNLVIDLNTEAFF. The CDR3 DNA follows: TGTGCCAGCAGTTATAATCTGGTGATAGATTTGAACACTGAAGCTTTCTTT.

CDR3 bases: TGTGCCAGTAGTCCTAGGAGCGGATTCGCCTATGGCTACACCTTC. The encoded protein is CASSPRSGFAYGYTF. The chain recombines TRBV19 with TRBJ1-2, with D uncertain. The germline V and J ends were trimmed by 5 bases and 4 bases, with 17 bases remaining between them. Germline CDR1 reads LNHDA; CDR2 reads SQIVND (reference sequence). The CDR3 loop spans 15 amino acids.

This chain links TRBV5-4 with TRBJ2-1; perhaps TRBD2 as D (5 bases). CDR3 length: 12 residues. Germline CDR1 and CDR2: SGHNT and YYREEE (reference sequence). With 2 bases removed from V and 8 bases from J, the gap between germline ends came to 8 bases. For the CDR3, the DNA is TGTGCCAGCAGCTTCGAGGGCTATGAGCAGTTCTTC. It yields the protein CASSFEGYEQFF.

The chain joins TRBV9 to TRBJ1-2, with 8 bases aligning to TRBD1. Per the germline V gene, CDR1 is SGDLS and CDR2 is YYNGEE. The V segment lost 3 bases and the J segment 5 bases; nucleotides outside the gene matches: 9. The CDR3 sequence is 15 residues long. The CDR3 coding sequence is TGTGCCAGCAGCGCCTACAGGGGGAGAACTTATGGCTACACCTTC. This gives the protein CASSAYRGRTYGYTF.

As DNA, the CDR3 is TGTGCCTGGACGGGACAGGGGGTGAATCAGCCCCAGCATTTT. Translation gives CAWTGQGVNQPQHF. The J gene is TRBJ1-5, the V gene TRBV30; 11 positions match TRBD1. Unmatched junction bases numbered 3, after V lost 4 bases and J lost 4 bases. The CDR3 runs 14 residues. Per the germline V gene, CDR1 is GTSNPN and CDR2 is SVGIG (reference sequence).

This chain connects TRBV29-1 to TRBJ2-3; D remains unclear. Germline assignment: CDR1 SQVTM and CDR2 ANQGSEA. This CDR3 has 11 amino acids. The ends were cut back, 4 bases at V and 1 base at J, with 3 bases in the middle. The CDR3 loop is CSVGGTDTQYF. CDR3 coding DNA: TGCAGCGTTGGAGGCACAGATACGCAGTATTTT.

This clone was seen only once. This rearrangement joins TRBV7-3 to TRBJ2-1; perhaps TRBD1 as D (6 bases). V lost 5 bases and J lost 3, with 14 bases in between. This CDR3 has 15 amino acids. CDR1 and CDR2 (germline): SGHTA, FQGTGA. The CDR3 DNA sequence: TGTGCCAGCAGCCCGCAGCCGGACAGCTACAATGAGCAGTTCTTC. It is translated as CASSPQPDSYNEQFF.

The V and J genes are TRBV6-5 and TRBJ2-7; the D is unclear. The germline CDR1 and CDR2 sequences are MNHEY and SVGAGI. The CDR3 loop spans 15 amino acids. Trimming took 5 bases from V and 1 from J, leaving 15 bases between them. As DNA, the CDR3 is TGTGCCAGCAGTCCCCTTATGGCTTATTCCTACGAGCAGTACTTC. It is translated as CASSPLMAYSYEQYF.

This clone was recorded once. V gene TRBV25-1 combines with J gene TRBJ2-3; TRBD1 is a possible D gene (6 bases). Germline assignment: CDR1 MGHDK and CDR2 SYGVNS. The CDR3 length is 15 residues. V was trimmed by 4 bases and J by 1 base, leaving 12 bases between them. The CDR3 coding sequence is TGTGCCAGCAGTGCCAACAGGGTCGGCACAGATACGCAGTATTTT. Protein product: CASSANRVGTDTQYF.

This chain links TRBV29-1 with TRBJ1-1; D is ambiguous. The CDR3 contains 13 residues. The germline V gene encodes CDR1 SQVTM and CDR2 ANQGSEA. The V end was cut by 8 bases, the J end by 4 bases, with 17 bases between. As DNA, the CDR3 is TGCAGCCTGTCTTTGAGGGAGGGCACTGAAGCTTTCTTT. It is translated as CSLSLREGTEAFF. The full variable domain, with the rest looked up from reference TRBV29-1 and TRBJ1-1, is SAVISQKPSRDICQRGTSLTIQCQVDSQVTMMFWYRQQPGQSLTLIATANQGSEATYESGFVIDKFPISRPNLTFSTLTVSNMSPEDSSIYLCSLSLREGTEAFFGQGTRLTVV.

V gene TRBV3-1 (or the pseudogene TRBV3-2) combines with J gene TRBJ1-6; D is ambiguous. This CDR3 has 15 amino acids. With 0 bases removed from V and 1 base from J, the gap between germline ends came to 4 bases. Germline V CDR1 and CDR2: LGHDT, YNNKEL (reference sequence). The CDR3, as DNA: TGTGCCAGCAGCCAAGAGCAGTCCTATAATTCACCCCTCCACTTT. Translation gives CASSQEQSYNSPLHF.

The V and J genes are TRBV28 and TRBJ1-2; D is perhaps TRBD1 (5 bases). Germline V CDR1 and CDR2: MDHEN, SYDVKM. Trimming removed 4 bases at V and 7 bases at J, with 10 bases between. This CDR3 region has 12 residues. CDR3 sequence: CASSSQGIGYTF. In DNA form, the CDR3 reads TGTGCCAGCAGTTCCCAGGGTATTGGCTACACCTTC.

The V gene is TRBV5-1, the J gene TRBJ2-1, with D hard to call. V was clipped by 0 bases and J by 0 bases, with 10 bases between them. CDR1 and CDR2 from the germline V gene are SGHRS and YFSETQ. The CDR3 consists of 16 residues. In DNA, the CDR3 is TGCGCCAGCAGCTTGGGTACCTTGAGCTCCTACAATGAGCAGTTCTTC. It codes for CASSLGTLSSYNEQFF.